This TCR beta chain was recorded in a study of blood T cell repertoires in COVID-19. Study-wide background: PBMCs, B-cell-depleted T cells, or T cells were the source of the cDNA or gDNA that made up the material.

The CDR3 sequence is 15 residues long. In germline, CDR1 is LGHNA, CDR2 YNFKEQ. With 4 bases clipped from V and 0 bases from J, the junction kept 4 bases outside the gene matches. Here immunoSEQ multiplex PCR was the method, and the copy in TCRdb shows in-frame clones only, minus some. The table has approximately 150,000 clones, 84% seen once; the top ten hold 3% to 3.5%. The chain combines TRBV4-2 with TRBJ2-7; 9 bases line up with TRBD1. Sequenced: PBMCs or T cells enriched from blood (not recorded which). The sequence came from a woman aged 50 to 60 with acute COVID-19. The CDR3 nucleotides read TGTGCCAGCAGCCCAGGGACAGGGACCTCCTACGAGCAGTACTTC. It yields the protein CASSPGTGTSYEQYF.